The 20 T cell receptor beta chains reported below all come from one sample, sequenced in a study of cytomegalovirus exposure and HLA in healthy donors. Sequenced by immunoSEQ multiplex PCR; TCRdb stores in-frame clones only, minus some. The sample shows more than 200,000 clones, more than 85% of them seen only once. Sequencing was done on a sample of PBMCs. The receptors here all came from a man aged 18 to 29 in good health and CMV-seropositive.

The V gene is TRBV4-3, the J gene TRBJ2-2, with D perhaps TRBD2 (6 bases). CDR1 and CDR2 (germline): LGHNA, YSLEER. The length of the CDR3 is 17 residues. V was shortened by 0 bases and J by 1 base, with 12 bases between the two germline ends. CDR3 in amino acids: CASSQEGISGNTGELFF. The CDR3 coding sequence is TGCGCCAGCAGCCAAGAGGGAATTAGCGGGAACACCGGGGAGCTGTTTTTT.

This clone was seen only once. V gene TRBV15 combines with J gene TRBJ2-5, with unresolved D. The CDR3 totals 14 residues. From germline, CDR1 is LNHNV and CDR2 YYDKDF (reference sequence). Trimming left V 1 base short and J 2 bases short, with 8 bases between. The CDR3 bases are TGTGCCACCAGCAGAGGACGGTTGCAAGAGACCCAGTACTTC. Its protein product is CATSRGRLQETQYF.

Notes on this clone: At the DNA level, this CDR3 is encoded by other sequences in the same sample as well. The chain combines TRBV7-3 with TRBJ2-3; 10 bases map to TRBD2. CDR1 is SGHTA and CDR2 is FQGTGA in the germline V gene. J lost 6 bases, V lost 5 bases, and 5 bases had no gene match. CDR3 length equals 14 residues. The CDR3 DNA reads as TGTGCCAGCAGCCGACTAGCGGGTGTGGATACGCAGTATTTT. Its protein is CASSRLAGVDTQYF.

The chain links TRBV18 to TRBJ2-5, with D possibly matching TRBD2 (5 bases). The CDR3 covers 14 residues. Trimming removed 4 bases from V and 2 bases from J, with 11 bases in between. Germline values: CDR1 KGHSH, CDR2 LQKENI. In nucleotides, the CDR3 is TGTGCCAGCTCACTTATAAGCGGACAAGAGACCCAGTACTTC. It is translated as CASSLISGQETQYF.

This clone was recorded only once. In nucleotides, the CDR3 is TGCAGCGTTGAACGGGGGGCAAAAGGCACTGAAGCTTTCTTT. Residues: CSVERGAKGTEAFF. The chain is built from TRBV29-1 and TRBJ1-1; a weak D match, TRBD1 (6 bases). Germline CDR1 reads SQVTM; CDR2 reads ANQGSEA. The CDR3 spans 14 residues. With 2 bases removed from V and 4 bases from J, the gap between germline ends came to 14 bases.

V and J are TRBV6-5 and TRBJ1-1; TRBD1 agrees at 9 bases. From germline, CDR1 is MNHEY and CDR2 SVGAGI. The CDR3 has 14 amino acids. V lost 6 bases and J lost 7; bases outside the gene matches: 9. The CDR3 loop reads CASRSTGGYIEAFF. CDR3 DNA sequence: TGTGCCAGCAGAAGCACAGGGGGCTATATTGAAGCTTTCTTT.

The chain recombines TRBV30 with TRBJ1-1; D possibly corresponds to TRBD1 (5 bases). Germline V gene sequence: CDR1 GTSNPN, CDR2 SVGIG (reference sequence). Trimming shortened V by 4 bases and J by 0 bases, and 6 bases separated the two germline ends. This CDR3 region has 12 residues. DNA for the CDR3: TGTGCCTGGACAGGGATGAACACTGAAGCTTTCTTT. Its protein is CAWTGMNTEAFF.

This clone was detected only once. The gene calls are TRBV15 and TRBJ1-5; a weak D match, TRBD1 (5 bases). Germline V gene data show CDR1 as LNHNV and CDR2 as YYDKDF (reference sequence). With 4 bases removed from V and 3 bases from J, the gap between germline ends came to 10 bases. This CDR3 is 14 amino acids long. The CDR3 is CATSTDSFNQPQHF. Written as DNA, the CDR3 is TGTGCCACCAGCACAGACAGTTTCAATCAGCCCCAGCATTTT.

This clone showed up just once. The chain recombines TRBV19 with TRBJ2-7; 8 nucleotides agree with TRBD2. V dropped 3 bases and J dropped 4; count of bases not matched to a gene: 5. Per the germline V gene, CDR1 is LNHDA and CDR2 is SQIVND (reference sequence). This CDR3 has 14 amino acids. This CDR3 is CASSILAGNYEQYF. The DNA of the CDR3 is TGTGCCAGTAGTATTTTAGCGGGGAATTACGAGCAGTACTTC.

The table lists this clone with a count of one. This rearrangement joins TRBV11-2 to TRBJ2-5; D might be TRBD2 (6 bases). The CDR3 spans 17 residues. Germline lookup yields CDR1 SGHAT and CDR2 FQNNGV. V shed 3 bases and J shed 1 base, with 18 bases lying between them. The CDR3 DNA reads as TGTGCCAGCAGCTTCGTTAGCGCGGGGACCCTCCAAGAGACCCAGTACTTC. Encoded protein: CASSFVSAGTLQETQYF.

The rearrangement links TRBV5-4 to TRBJ2-1; TRBD2 agrees at 11 bases. The CDR3 is 16 residues long. With 4 bases clipped from V and 3 bases from J, the junction kept 6 bases outside the gene matches. CDR1 and CDR2 from the germline V gene are SGHNT and YYREEE (reference sequence). Here the CDR3 DNA reads TGTGCCAGCAGCCAACTAGCGGGAGCCATCTACAATGAGCAGTTCTTC. This sequence encodes CASSQLAGAIYNEQFF.

The CDR3 nucleotides read TGTGCCAGCAGTTTGAAGGCTGGGGCGACGAATACGCAGTATTTT. Its protein is CASSLKAGATNTQYF. The genes are TRBV27 and TRBJ2-3; a possible D gene is TRBD1 (5 bases). Germline CDR1 and CDR2: MNHEY and SMNVEV (reference sequence). The CDR3 covers 15 residues. The V gene lost 3 bases and the J gene lost 7 bases, with 17 bases spanning the gap.

V gene TRBV27 combines with J gene TRBJ1-5; D is uncertain. CDR3 length: 12 amino acids. CDR1 and CDR2 (germline): MNHEY, SMNVEV (reference sequence). Trimming pared 4 bases from V and 3 bases from J, leaving 4 bases between. CDR3 sequence reads: CASSSANQPQHF. The DNA of the CDR3 is TGTGCCAGCAGTTCGGCCAATCAGCCCCAGCATTTT.

The chain employs TRBV7-9 and TRBJ1-2; tentative D call: TRBD1 (6 bases). Germline V gene sequence: CDR1 SEHNR, CDR2 FQNEAQ (reference sequence). V gave up 5 bases and J gave up 6 bases, with 10 bases separating them. This CDR3 has 12 residues. CDR3 residues: CASSPGQHGYTF. The CDR3 coding sequence is TGTGCCAGCAGCCCTGGACAGCATGGCTACACCTTC.

The chain recombines TRBV6-1 with TRBJ2-7, with D possibly being TRBD2 (6 bases). The CDR3 has 13 residues. Germline V gene data show CDR1 as MNHNS and CDR2 as SASEGT. Trimming removed 6 bases from V and 3 bases from J, with 12 bases in between. The CDR3 region has the DNA TGTGCCAGCAGACTAGCTGACATCTACGAGCAGTACTTC. The encoded protein is CASRLADIYEQYF.

The chain has TRBV7-6 and TRBJ2-7; 8 nucleotides align to TRBD1. V lost 5 bases and J lost 3; bases outside the gene matches: 3. The CDR3 runs 13 residues. Germline V gene sequence: CDR1 SGHVS, CDR2 FNYEAQ. The CDR3 region has the DNA TGTGCCAGCAGCAAAGACAGGGGCTACGAGCAGTACTTC. As protein: CASSKDRGYEQYF.

Only a few counts were recorded for this clone. CDR3: CAWTQAGQTYEQYF. The CDR3 DNA sequence: TGTGCCTGGACTCAGGCGGGCCAGACATACGAGCAGTACTTC. J is TRBJ2-7 and V is TRBV30; tentative D call: TRBD2 (5 bases). Per germline, CDR1 GTSNPN and CDR2 SVGIG (reference sequence). The CDR3 runs 14 residues. Trimming pared 4 bases from V and 4 bases from J, leaving 17 bases between.

The V gene is TRBV27, the J gene TRBJ2-7; the match to TRBD1 covers 10 bases. Per germline, CDR1 MNHEY and CDR2 SMNVEV (reference sequence). Unmatched junction bases numbered 8, after V lost 9 bases and J lost 3 bases. CDR3 size: 14 residues. The CDR3 region is CASAGTGAFYEQYF. The CDR3 bases are TGTGCCAGTGCCGGGACAGGGGCTTTCTACGAGCAGTACTTC.

The chain joins TRBV9 to TRBJ2-7; 11 positions match TRBD2. Germline CDR1 SGDLS, CDR2 YYNGEE. The CDR3 is 16 amino acids. J was trimmed by 5 bases and V by 4 bases; bases with no gene match: 11. CDR3 in DNA: TGTGCCAGCAGCAGACAACTAGCGGGAGATGCCCACGAGCAGTACTTC. This sequence encodes CASSRQLAGDAHEQYF.

This clone was seen only once. The gene calls are TRBV10-3 and TRBJ2-2, with D unclear. The germline V and J ends were trimmed by 4 bases and 2 bases, with 8 bases remaining between them. CDR1 and CDR2 from the germline V gene are ENHRY and SYGVKD. The length of the CDR3 is 14 residues. CDR3 nucleotide sequence: TGTGCCATCAGTGGGTCCCCCAACACCGGGGAGCTGTTTTTT. Translating gives CAISGSPNTGELFF.